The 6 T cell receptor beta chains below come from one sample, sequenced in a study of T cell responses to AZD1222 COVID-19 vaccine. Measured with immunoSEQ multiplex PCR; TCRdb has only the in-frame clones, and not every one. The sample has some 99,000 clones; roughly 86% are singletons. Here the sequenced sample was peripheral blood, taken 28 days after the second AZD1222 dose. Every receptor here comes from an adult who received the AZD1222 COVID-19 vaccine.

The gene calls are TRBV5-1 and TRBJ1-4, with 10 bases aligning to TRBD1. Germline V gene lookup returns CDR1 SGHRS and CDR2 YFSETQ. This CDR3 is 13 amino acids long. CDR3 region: CGRQGAGREKLFF. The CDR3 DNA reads TGCGGTAGACAGGGGGCGGGGAGAGAAAAACTGTTTTTT.

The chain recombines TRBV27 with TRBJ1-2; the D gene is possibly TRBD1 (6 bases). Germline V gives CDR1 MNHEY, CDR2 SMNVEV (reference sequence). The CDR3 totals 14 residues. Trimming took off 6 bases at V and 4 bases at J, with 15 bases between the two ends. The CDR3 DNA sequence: TGTGCCAGCAGCCCCACAGGGACTGGCTATGGCTACACCTTC. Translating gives CASSPTGTGYGYTF.

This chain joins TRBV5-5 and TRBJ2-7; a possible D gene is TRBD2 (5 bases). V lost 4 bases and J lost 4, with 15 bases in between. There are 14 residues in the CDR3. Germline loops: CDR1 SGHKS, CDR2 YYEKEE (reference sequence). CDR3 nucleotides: TGTGCCAGCAGCGCCGGGATGTCAGTTTACGAGCAGTACTTC. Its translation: CASSAGMSVYEQYF. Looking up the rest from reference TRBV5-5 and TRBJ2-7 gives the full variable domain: DAGVTQSPTHLIKTRGQQVTLRCSPISGHKSVSWYQQVLGQGPQFIFQYYEKEERGRGNFPDRFSARQFPNYSSELNVNALLLGDSALYLCASSAGMSVYEQYFGPGTRLTVT.

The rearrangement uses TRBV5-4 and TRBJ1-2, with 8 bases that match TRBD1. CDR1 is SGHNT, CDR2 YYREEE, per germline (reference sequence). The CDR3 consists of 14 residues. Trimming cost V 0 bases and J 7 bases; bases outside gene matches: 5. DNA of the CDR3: TGTGCCAGCAGCTTGGGGGCAGGGGGCAGTGGCTACACCTTC. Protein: CASSLGAGGSGYTF.

The CDR3 sequence: CASSLTLNQPQHF. The DNA for the CDR3 is TGTGCCAGCAGTTTAACTCTGAATCAGCCCCAGCATTTT. V usage is TRBV12-3 or TRBV12-4 and J usage is TRBJ1-5; no clear D gene. V lost 2 bases and J 4 bases, leaving 6 bases between the germline ends. This CDR3 region has 13 residues.

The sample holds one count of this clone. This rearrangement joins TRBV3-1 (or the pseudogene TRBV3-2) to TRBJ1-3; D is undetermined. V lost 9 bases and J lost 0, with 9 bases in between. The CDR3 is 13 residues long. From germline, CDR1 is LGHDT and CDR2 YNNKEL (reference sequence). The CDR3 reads CASNSPSGNTIYF. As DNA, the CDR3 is TGTGCCAGTAACTCACCCTCTGGAAACACCATATATTTT.